This T cell receptor beta chain is from a study of shared clonotypes between healthy human individuals. Whole-study findings and limits: Generally, estimated richness proved larger in naive subsets than it did in memory subsets.

As regards this clone: Antigen: not known.

Authors' analysis steps: Filtering was not the same, since immunoSEQ gave junction-only sequences without quality scores. Some clones are missing from TCRdb's copy, which holds only in-frame ones; the method was immunoSEQ multiplex PCR. Clone size and the V and J calls come from that table; the DNA yielded D and trimming. The sample carries 2,100,000 or so clones, 95% recorded once. The CDR3 is 15 amino acids. V lost 8 bases, J lost 4 bases, and 20 bases lay in between. CDR1 MNHEY and CDR2 SVGAGI come from the germline V gene. The healthy adult donors were HIV-negative and reported no recent acute infections or vaccinations.

The chain links TRBV6-5 to TRBJ1-1, with D maybe TRBD1 (5 bases). The sequence was collected from a man aged 18 to 29 in good health. The sequencing input was naive CD4+ T cells sorted from blood. Documented subset: CD45RA+ positively selected. The CDR3 nucleotides read TGTGCCAGCGGCGGGGCCCCCGGGCGGAGCACTGAAGCTTTCTTT. Residues: CASGGAPGRSTEAFF.